The 13 T cell receptor beta chains listed next were all sequenced from one sample in a study of T-cell memory formation after mild COVID-19. MiXCR was run by TCRdb on the 5' RACE reads, yielding one entry per CDR3 protein. This table has tens of thousands of distinct CDR3 sequences, roughly 14% appearing once. Sequencing was performed on PBMCs or a T cell subset sorted from them (not recorded which). The receptors derive from an adult woman who had mild COVID-19 (a few samples of this study predate the infection). Cell type and time point are not known.

This clonotype showed up just a few times. The chain has TRBV7-9 and TRBJ2-2, with D perhaps matching TRBD1 or TRBD2 (6 bases each). Germline-derived CDR1 and CDR2 are SEHNR and FQNEAQ (reference sequence). V was cut by 1 base and J by 4 bases, with 19 bases left in between. The CDR3 runs to 18 residues. Here the CDR3 reads CASSLGSGGPRVTGELFF. The CDR3 DNA follows: TGTGCCAGCAGCTTAGGATCCGGGGGCCCGAGGGTCACCGGGGAGCTGTTTTTT.

CDR3 residues: CSGELSYNEQFF. The CDR3 region has the DNA TGCAGTGGAGAGCTCTCCTACAATGAGCAGTTCTTC. The chain recombines TRBV20-1 with TRBJ2-1; D remains unclear. The V gene lost 7 bases and the J gene lost 0 bases, with 7 bases spanning the gap. CDR1 is DFQATT, CDR2 SNEGSKA, per germline (reference sequence). The CDR3 runs 12 residues.

This chain connects TRBV7-8 to TRBJ2-5; 12 bases are shared with TRBD1. CDR1 is SGHVS, CDR2 FQNEAQ, per germline. The CDR3 runs to 19 residues. J was trimmed by 5 bases and V by 3 bases; bases with no gene match: 16. The CDR3 DNA is TGTGCCAGCAGCTTGGGACAGGGGGCGGCTAAGACTGATTTGGAGACCCAGTACTTC. It translates to CASSLGQGAAKTDLETQYF.

This chain links TRBV7-9 with TRBJ2-2; 9 bases fit TRBD2. The V and J ends lost 5 bases and 5 bases, in that order; junction bases with no gene match: 9. Germline CDR1 and CDR2: SEHNR and FQNEAQ (reference sequence). CDR3 length: 16 residues. CDR3 coding DNA: TGTGCCAGCAGCGCCTTCCTAGCGGGGATGACCGGGGAGCTGTTTTTT. It is translated as CASSAFLAGMTGELFF.

This chain uses TRBV6-2 or TRBV6-3 with TRBJ2-1; tentatively, D is TRBD2 (6 bases). The CDR3 is 13 residues long. V was cut by 5 bases and J by 4 bases, with 9 bases left in between. Per germline, CDR1 MNHEY and CDR2 SVGEGT. CDR3 sequence: CASSQTSYNEQFF. CDR3 DNA sequence: TGTGCCAGCAGTCAGACTAGTTACAATGAGCAGTTCTTC.

The rearrangement uses TRBV12-3 or TRBV12-4 and TRBJ2-1, with 10 positions matching TRBD2. This CDR3 is 16 amino acids long. The trim removed 6 bases at V and 0 bases at J, leaving 5 bases unmatched. The CDR3 nucleotides read TGTGCCAGCAGCCCAGCTAGCGGGAGCTCCTACAATGAGCAGTTCTTC. Protein product: CASSPASGSSYNEQFF.

The table lists this clonotype with a few counts. This rearrangement joins TRBV13 to TRBJ2-1; D not resolved. Germline V gene lookup returns CDR1 PRHDT and CDR2 FYEKMQ (reference sequence). V shed 1 base and J shed 8 bases, with 15 bases lying between them. This CDR3 is 15 amino acids long. In DNA, the CDR3 is TGTGCCAGCAGCTTAGAGGGCCTGGGCAGCCATGAGCAGTTCTTC. This encodes CASSLEGLGSHEQFF.

This chain links TRBV9 with TRBJ2-1; possibly TRBD2 for D (5 bases). V gave up 3 bases and J gave up 4 bases, with 17 bases separating them. CDR3 length: 16 amino acids. Germline assignment: CDR1 SGDLS and CDR2 YYNGEE. CDR3 coding DNA: TGTGCCAGCAGCGGTCAAGCGGAGAACGTTTACAATGAGCAGTTCTTC. Translated, it gives CASSGQAENVYNEQFF.

This clonotype was counted only a few times. The chain employs TRBV27 and TRBJ2-7, with TRBD1 identical over 12 bases. Looked up from germline, CDR1 is MNHEY and CDR2 is SMNVEV (reference sequence). The V gene end was trimmed by 4 bases and the J gene end by 5 bases; junction bases not matched to a gene: 12. The CDR3 consists of 17 residues. Written as DNA, the CDR3 is TGTGCCAGCAGTTCGCTTCACTTGGGACAGGGGGCCCACGAGCAGTACTTC. Its protein is CASSSLHLGQGAHEQYF.

This sequence joins TRBV24-1 and TRBJ2-3; 12 bases match TRBD2. Trimming took 4 bases from V and 5 from J; bases not matched to a gene: 9. The CDR3 spans 17 residues. Germline CDR1 and CDR2: KGHDR and SFDVKD. The CDR3 spells CATSEKTSGRAEDTQYF. As DNA, the CDR3 is TGTGCCACCAGTGAGAAGACTAGCGGGAGAGCGGAAGATACGCAGTATTTT.

This clonotype was detected a few times. V is TRBV21-1 and J is TRBJ1-1; the D segment call TRBD1 is taken from the table without a DNA check. TRBV21-1 has pseudogene status. The CDR3 runs 13 residues. The chain's CDR3 is CASTLRGNTEAFF. CDR3 in DNA: TGTGCCAGTACGCTCAGGGGGAACACTGAAGCTTTCTTT.

This clonotype turned up a few times. The rearrangement uses TRBV24-1 and TRBJ2-1; D is unclear. Between the trimmed V and J ends, which lost 4 bases and 8 bases, there was a span of 11 bases. In germline, CDR1 is KGHDR, CDR2 SFDVKD. This CDR3 comprises 13 residues. The CDR3 DNA follows: TGTGCCACCAGTGAAATGGGTACGGATGAGCAGTTCTTC. Amino acid sequence: CATSEMGTDEQFF.

The V gene is TRBV5-1, the J gene TRBJ2-7; D call uncertain. Looked up from germline, CDR1 is SGHRS and CDR2 is YFSETQ. Trimming removed 0 bases at V and 1 base at J, with 11 bases between. The CDR3 extends over 15 amino acids. The CDR3 here is CASSLDVGSSYEQYF. The CDR3 DNA sequence: TGCGCCAGCAGCTTGGATGTGGGTTCGTCCTACGAGCAGTACTTC.